This T cell receptor beta chain was retrieved from a study of radiotherapy plus CTLA-4 blockade in lung cancer. Across the whole study: Objective responses were recorded in more than 15% of patients, with disease control recorded in about 29%. Study outcomes and limitations: Radiotherapy was combined with ipilimumab, and tumor-derived TCR clones then expanded in blood.

In the case of this clone: Its antigen remains unidentified.

Germline loops: CDR1 MNHNS, CDR2 SASEGT. CDR3 length: 15 amino acids. The V and J ends lost 4 bases and 11 bases, in that order; junction bases with no gene match: 10. TCRdb's copy holds only in-frame clones and misses some; the assay was immunoSEQ multiplex PCR. The table includes about 85,000 clones, approximately 86% detected once. V is TRBV6-1 and J is TRBJ2-1, with 11 bases that match TRBD1. The clonotype was recovered from a human donor with non-small cell lung cancer who had a partial response to radiotherapy plus ipilimumab. Source: peripheral blood, taken from a patient treated with radiotherapy plus ipilimumab. CDR3 region: CASSVGDRGTFKQFF. CDR3 sequence (DNA): TGTGCCAGCAGTGTTGGGGACAGGGGGACTTTTAAGCAGTTCTTC.